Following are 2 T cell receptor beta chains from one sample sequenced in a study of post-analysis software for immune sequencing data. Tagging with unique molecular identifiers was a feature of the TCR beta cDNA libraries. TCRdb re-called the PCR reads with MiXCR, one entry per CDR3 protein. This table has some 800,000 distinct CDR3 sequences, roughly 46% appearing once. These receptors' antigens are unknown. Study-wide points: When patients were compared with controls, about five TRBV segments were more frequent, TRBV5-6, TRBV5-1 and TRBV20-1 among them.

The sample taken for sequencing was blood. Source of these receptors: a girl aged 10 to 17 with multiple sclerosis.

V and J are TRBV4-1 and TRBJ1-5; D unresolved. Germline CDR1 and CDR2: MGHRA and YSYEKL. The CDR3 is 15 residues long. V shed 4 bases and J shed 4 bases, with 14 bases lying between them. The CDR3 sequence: CASSLISEENQPQHF. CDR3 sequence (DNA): TGCGCCAGCAGCCTCATAAGCGAGGAAAATCAGCCCCAGCATTTT.

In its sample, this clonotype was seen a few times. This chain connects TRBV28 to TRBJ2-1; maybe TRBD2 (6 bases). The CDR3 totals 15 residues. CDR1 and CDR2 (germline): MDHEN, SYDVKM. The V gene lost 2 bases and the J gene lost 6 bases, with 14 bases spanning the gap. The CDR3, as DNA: TGTGCCAGCAGTTTAAGAGGTCGGCGGGGCAATGAGCAGTTCTTC. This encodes CASSLRGRRGNEQFF. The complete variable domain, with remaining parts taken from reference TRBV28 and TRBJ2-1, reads DVKVTQSSRYLVKRTGEKVFLECVQDMDHENMFWYRQDPGLGLRLIYFSYDVKMKEKGDIPEGYSVSREKKERFSLILESASTNQTSMYLCASSLRGRRGNEQFFGPGTRLTVL.